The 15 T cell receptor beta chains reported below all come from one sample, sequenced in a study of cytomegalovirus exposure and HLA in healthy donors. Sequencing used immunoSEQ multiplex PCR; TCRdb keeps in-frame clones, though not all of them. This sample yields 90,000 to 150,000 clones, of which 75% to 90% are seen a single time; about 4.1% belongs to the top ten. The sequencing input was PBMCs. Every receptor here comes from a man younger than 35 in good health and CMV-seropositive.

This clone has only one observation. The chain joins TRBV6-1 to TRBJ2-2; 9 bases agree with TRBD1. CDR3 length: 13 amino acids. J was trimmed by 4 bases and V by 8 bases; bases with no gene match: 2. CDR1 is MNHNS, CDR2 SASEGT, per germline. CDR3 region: CASGQGTTGELFF. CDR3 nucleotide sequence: TGTGCCAGCGGACAGGGGACCACCGGGGAGCTGTTTTTT.

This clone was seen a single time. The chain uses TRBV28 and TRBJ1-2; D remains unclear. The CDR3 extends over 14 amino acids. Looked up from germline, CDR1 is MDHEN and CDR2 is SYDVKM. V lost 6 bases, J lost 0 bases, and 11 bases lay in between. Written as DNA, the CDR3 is TGTGCCAGCAGCCTGACTAATGCTAACTATGGCTACACCTTC. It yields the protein CASSLTNANYGYTF.

This CDR3 is CASSLQGNQPQHF. For the CDR3, the DNA is TGTGCCAGCAGCTTACAGGGTAATCAGCCCCAGCATTTT. The J gene is TRBJ1-5, the V gene TRBV7-9; D might be TRBD1 (5 bases). This CDR3 has 13 amino acids. The germline V gene encodes CDR1 SEHNR and CDR2 FQNEAQ (reference sequence). Trimming left V 2 bases short and J 4 bases short, with 6 bases between.

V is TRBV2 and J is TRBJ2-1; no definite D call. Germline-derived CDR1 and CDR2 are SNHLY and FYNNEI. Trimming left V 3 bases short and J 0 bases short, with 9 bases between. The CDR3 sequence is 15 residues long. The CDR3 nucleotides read TGTGCCAGCAGTGAGAGTATTAGCTCCTACAATGAGCAGTTCTTC. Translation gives CASSESISSYNEQFF.

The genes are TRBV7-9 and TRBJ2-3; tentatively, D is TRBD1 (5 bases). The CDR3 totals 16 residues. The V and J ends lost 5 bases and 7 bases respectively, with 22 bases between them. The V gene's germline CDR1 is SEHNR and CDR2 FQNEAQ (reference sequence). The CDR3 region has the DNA TGTGCCAGCAGCACCAGTATTTTCCGCGCAGGGAATACGCAGTATTTT. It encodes CASSTSIFRAGNTQYF.

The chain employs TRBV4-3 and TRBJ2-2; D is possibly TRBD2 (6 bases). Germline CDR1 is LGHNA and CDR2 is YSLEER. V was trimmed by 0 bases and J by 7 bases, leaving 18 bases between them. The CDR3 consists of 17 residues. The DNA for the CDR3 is TGCGCCAGCAGCCAAGATTTTAGGAGGGGCCTACGCGGGGAGCTGTTTTTT. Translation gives CASSQDFRRGLRGELFF.

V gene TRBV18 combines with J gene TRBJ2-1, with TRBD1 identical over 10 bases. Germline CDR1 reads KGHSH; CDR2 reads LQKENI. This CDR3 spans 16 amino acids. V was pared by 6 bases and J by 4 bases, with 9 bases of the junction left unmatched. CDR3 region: CASSPNRDRGYNEQFF. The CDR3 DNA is TGTGCCAGCTCTCCTAACCGGGACAGGGGATACAATGAGCAGTTCTTC.

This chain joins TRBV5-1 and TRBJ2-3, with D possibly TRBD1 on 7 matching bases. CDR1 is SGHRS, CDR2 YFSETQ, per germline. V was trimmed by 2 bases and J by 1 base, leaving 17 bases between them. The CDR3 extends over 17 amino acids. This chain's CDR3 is CASSLGRGVWGTDTQYF. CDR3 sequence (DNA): TGCGCCAGCAGCTTAGGCAGGGGGGTGTGGGGCACAGATACGCAGTATTTT.

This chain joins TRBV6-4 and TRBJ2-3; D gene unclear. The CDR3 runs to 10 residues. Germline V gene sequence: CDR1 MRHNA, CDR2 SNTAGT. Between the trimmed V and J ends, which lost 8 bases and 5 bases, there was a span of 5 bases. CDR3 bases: TGTGCCAGCTCCGGAGATACGCAGTATTTT. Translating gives CASSGDTQYF.

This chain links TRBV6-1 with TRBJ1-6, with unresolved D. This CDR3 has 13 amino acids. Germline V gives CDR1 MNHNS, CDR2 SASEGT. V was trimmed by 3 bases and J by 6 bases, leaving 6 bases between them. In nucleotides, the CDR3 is TGTGCCAGCAGTGATTATAGTAATTCACCCCTCCACTTT. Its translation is CASSDYSNSPLHF.

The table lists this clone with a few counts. CDR3: CASQDSYNSPLHF. CDR3 DNA: TGTGCCTCACAGGACTCCTATAATTCACCCCTCCACTTT. The chain couples TRBV19 to TRBJ1-6, with a weak D call TRBD1 (5 bases). Trimming left V 11 bases short and J 0 bases short, with 8 bases between. Germline CDR1 is LNHDA and CDR2 is SQIVND (reference sequence). This CDR3 has 13 residues.

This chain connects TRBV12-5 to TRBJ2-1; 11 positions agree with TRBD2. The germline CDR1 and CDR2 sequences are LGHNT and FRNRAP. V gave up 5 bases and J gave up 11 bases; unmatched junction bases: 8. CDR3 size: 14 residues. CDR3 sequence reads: CASGPPGLAVKQFF. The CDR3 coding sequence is TGTGCTAGTGGTCCCCCGGGACTAGCGGTTAAGCAGTTCTTC.

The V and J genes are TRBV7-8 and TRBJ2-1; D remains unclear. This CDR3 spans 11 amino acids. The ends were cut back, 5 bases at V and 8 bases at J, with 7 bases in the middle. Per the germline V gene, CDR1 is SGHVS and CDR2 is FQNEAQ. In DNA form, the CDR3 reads TGTGCCAGCAGCGGCCAAGATGAGCAGTTCTTC. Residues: CASSGQDEQFF. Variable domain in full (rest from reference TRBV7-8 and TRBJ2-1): GAGVSQSPRYKVAKRGQDVALRCDPISGHVSLFWYQQALGQGPEFLTYFQNEAQLDKSGLPSDRFFAERPEGSVSTLKIQRTQQEDSAVYLCASSGQDEQFFGPGTRLTVL.

The CDR3 loop reads CASSLGNEQYF. CDR3 bases: TGTGCCAGCAGCTTAGGTAACGAGCAGTACTTC. The J gene is TRBJ2-7, the V gene TRBV7-9; D not resolved. Germline V gene data show CDR1 as SEHNR and CDR2 as FQNEAQ (reference sequence). V was clipped by 1 base and J by 5 bases, with 3 bases between them. This CDR3 has 11 residues.

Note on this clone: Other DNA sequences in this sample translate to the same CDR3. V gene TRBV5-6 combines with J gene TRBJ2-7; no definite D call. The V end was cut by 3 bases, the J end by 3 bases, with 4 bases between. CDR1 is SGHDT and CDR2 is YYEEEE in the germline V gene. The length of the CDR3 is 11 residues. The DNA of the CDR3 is TGTGCCAGCAGCTCCGGCTACGAGCAGTACTTC. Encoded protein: CASSSGYEQYF.